This TCR beta chain was identified during a study of shared clonotypes between healthy human individuals. Study results and limitations: Generation probabilities were higher for clonotypes shared across all four sorted-subset donors than for unshared ones.

Per sorted-subset replicate PCR, input was 200 to 250 ng DNA, representing about 32,000 T cell genomes. In the original analysis: ImmunoSEQ yielded junction-only sequences lacking quality scores, so filtering differed. Repertoires were generated with immunoSEQ multiplex PCR, while TCRdb's copy carries only in-frame clones and drops some. D and trimming were read from the DNA, whereas the V and J calls and clone size are those reported in that table. The table records around 1,900,000 clones, roughly 95% of them present only once. The naive CD8 fraction comprised CD45RO-negative cells positively selected for CCR7 and excluded terminally differentiated effector memory CD45RA+ cells. Germline assignment: CDR1 SGHVS and CDR2 FNYEAQ. V lost 3 bases to trimming and J lost 8 bases, with 13 bases between them. This CDR3 has 13 residues. Concerning this clone: Its antigen is still unknown.

The sequenced material came from naive CD8+ T cells from PBMCs. The clonotype comes from a man in his late teens or twenties in good health. Some clones in this sample may be carry-over from other donors' samples. The rearrangement links TRBV7-6 to TRBJ1-1; D perhaps matches TRBD1 (5 bases). The CDR3, as DNA: TGTGCCAGCAGCTTTGGACGGGGCTCGGAAGCTTTCTTT. As protein: CASSFGRGSEAFF. The full variable domain, its missing parts supplied by reference TRBV7-6 and TRBJ1-1, is GAGVSQSPRYKVTKRGQDVALRCDPISGHVSLYWYRQALGQGPEFLTYFNYEAQQDKSGLPNDRFSAERPEGSISTLTIQRTEQRDSAMYRCASSFGRGSEAFFGQGTRLTVV.